This T cell receptor (beta chain) was captured in a study of PD-1 blockade in classical Hodgkin lymphoma. The repertoire was sequenced with immunoSEQ multiplex PCR; TCRdb's copy has only in-frame clones and lacks some. Among about 98,000 clones, 80% to 90% were seen once, and the ten largest hold roughly 15%. Patients all relapsed after autologous stem cell transplantation, and there was variation in brentuximab vedotin exposure. Details on this clone: Its antigen is not identified.

Losses at the gene ends were 5 bases for V and 4 bases for J; bases not matched to a gene: 14. The germline gives CDR1 SGHDT, CDR2 YYEEEE. This CDR3 contains 17 residues. General study findings and limits: The causes of the repertoire differences, possibly disease activity or prior therapy, remain undefined.

The sample in question was peripheral blood mononuclear cells (PBMCs), obtained before the second cycle of nivolumab. V gene TRBV5-6 combines with J gene TRBJ2-3; 9 nucleotides line up with TRBD2. The receptor's source is a human donor with classical Hodgkin lymphoma. In nucleotides, the CDR3 is TGTGCCAGCAGTTTCGAAGTTAGCGGGAGCGGAGCAGATACGCAGTATTTT. Translating gives CASSFEVSGSGADTQYF.